This passage covers 20 T cell receptor beta chains from one sample sequenced in a study of T cells in Graves' hyperthyroidism and ophthalmopathy. What was amplified from RNA transcripts were TCR beta CDR3 regions. First-round RT-PCR of the TCR CDR3 relied on the HTBI primer set. TCRdb recomputed calls from the multiplex PCR reads with MiXCR, one row per CDR3 protein. The sample includes approximately 370,000 distinct CDR3 sequences, 15% of them seen just once. The specimen sequenced was blood. The receptors shown here come from a woman aged 25 to 39 with Graves' hyperthyroidism.

This clonotype was detected a few times. V is TRBV20-1 and J is TRBJ2-1; TRBD1 or TRBD2 may be the D gene (5 bases each). The CDR3 length is 15 residues. Germline V gives CDR1 DFQATT, CDR2 SNEGSKA (reference sequence). V was pared by 6 bases and J by 5 bases, with 20 bases between. Here the CDR3 reads CSAPIPGRANNEQFF. The CDR3 coding sequence is TGCAGTGCCCCAATCCCGGGGCGGGCGAACAATGAGCAGTTCTTC.

The sample holds many counts of this clonotype. This chain links TRBV24-1 with TRBJ1-1; TRBD1 matches at 10 bases. CDR3 length: 13 residues. Germline CDR1 KGHDR, CDR2 SFDVKD. Trimming took 4 bases from V and 8 from J; bases not matched to a gene: 3. Here the CDR3 reads CATSDQGQGEAFF. DNA of the CDR3: TGTGCCACCAGTGACCAGGGACAGGGGGAAGCTTTCTTT.

The table lists this clonotype with many counts. This chain uses TRBV3-1 with TRBJ1-5; D remains unclear. The CDR3 contains 13 residues. V was clipped by 0 bases and J by 6 bases, with 6 bases between them. From germline, CDR1 is LGHDT and CDR2 YNNKEL (reference sequence). This chain's CDR3 is CASSQEGIQPQHF. In DNA form, the CDR3 reads TGTGCCAGCAGCCAAGAGGGAATTCAGCCCCAGCATTTT.

The chain joins TRBV7-9 to TRBJ2-4; TRBD1 matches at 8 bases. Germline V gene sequence: CDR1 SEHNR, CDR2 FQNEAQ (reference sequence). The CDR3 runs 14 residues. With 2 bases clipped from V and 6 bases from J, the junction kept 3 bases outside the gene matches. CDR3 DNA sequence: TGTGCCAGCAGCTTATCCCAGGGGGCAAACATTCAGTACTTC. Encoded protein: CASSLSQGANIQYF.

The table lists this clonotype with a few counts. The rearrangement links TRBV19 to TRBJ1-1, with D possibly being TRBD1 (5 bases). V was cut by 4 bases and J by 0 bases, with 18 bases left in between. The germline CDR1 and CDR2 sequences are LNHDA and SQIVND (reference sequence). This CDR3 contains 17 residues. The CDR3 DNA sequence: TGTGCCAGTAGTAGCGACAGAAATGAACTGATGAACACTGAAGCTTTCTTT. Amino acid sequence: CASSSDRNELMNTEAFF.

This clonotype was seen repeatedly, ten times or more. The rearrangement uses TRBV27 and TRBJ2-2; possibly TRBD1 for D (6 bases). Trimming took 6 bases from V and 8 from J, leaving 10 bases between them. Germline V gene data show CDR1 as MNHEY and CDR2 as SMNVEV (reference sequence). This CDR3 region has 12 residues. CDR3 region: CASRQGLGELFF. The CDR3 bases are TGTGCCAGCAGACAGGGTTTAGGGGAGCTGTTTTTT.

A few counts support this clonotype. The chain couples TRBV20-1 to TRBJ1-5; 8 bases fit TRBD1. V lost 2 bases to trimming and J lost 3 bases; unmatched junction nucleotides: 12. Germline CDR1 and CDR2: DFQATT and SNEGSKA (reference sequence). This CDR3 is 17 amino acids long. CDR3 coding DNA: TGCAGTGCTAGACCGCGGACAGGGCTGGGTAACAATCAGCCCCAGCATTTT. Residues: CSARPRTGLGNNQPQHF.

The sample holds many counts of this clonotype. The chain uses TRBV28 and TRBJ2-7, with 7 bases that match TRBD1. V was pared by 10 bases and J by 3 bases, with 12 bases of the junction left unmatched. CDR3 length: 14 residues. Germline CDR1 is MDHEN and CDR2 is SYDVKM. CDR3 coding DNA: TGTGCCACTAAAACCGGGACAGCGAACTACGAGCAGTACTTC. Translating gives CATKTGTANYEQYF.

This clonotype showed up many times. This chain links TRBV9 with TRBJ2-1, with D uncertain. The CDR3 has 13 amino acids. Germline V CDR1 and CDR2: SGDLS, YYNGEE. Trimming took off 3 bases at V and 4 bases at J, with 8 bases between the two ends. The CDR3 bases are TGTGCCAGCAGCGCTCTGGGGTACAATGAGCAGTTCTTC. Translating gives CASSALGYNEQFF.

The chain uses TRBV25-1 and TRBJ2-2, with D perhaps given as TRBD1 or TRBD2 (5 bases each). V lost 8 bases to trimming and J lost 7 bases, with 11 bases between them. The CDR3 runs to 12 residues. Per the germline V gene, CDR1 is MGHDK and CDR2 is SYGVNS. The CDR3 DNA reads as TGTGCCAGCGGCAGGGAGCACGGGGAGCTGTTTTTT. This translates into CASGREHGELFF.

V gene TRBV20-1 combines with J gene TRBJ2-4, with D uncertain. CDR3 size: 13 residues. CDR1 DFQATT and CDR2 SNEGSKA come from the germline V gene (reference sequence). The germline V and J ends were trimmed by 1 base and 9 bases, with 13 bases remaining between them. The CDR3 loop reads CSARGEAGAIQYF. CDR3 sequence (DNA): TGCAGTGCTAGAGGGGAAGCAGGAGCCATTCAGTACTTC.

This clonotype appeared a few times. The rearrangement joins TRBV20-1 to TRBJ2-7; D unclear. This CDR3 spans 13 amino acids. V was shortened by 3 bases and J by 4 bases, with 13 bases between the two germline ends. Germline CDR1 is DFQATT and CDR2 is SNEGSKA (reference sequence). The CDR3 DNA reads TGCAGTGCTAGCGACGGTCCCGATTACGAGCAGTACTTC. As protein: CSASDGPDYEQYF.

The rearrangement joins TRBV5-5 to TRBJ1-5; D call uncertain. V lost 4 bases to trimming and J lost 6 bases, with 20 bases between them. The CDR3 has 16 amino acids. Germline CDR1 reads SGHKS; CDR2 reads YYEKEE (reference sequence). As DNA, the CDR3 is TGTGCCAGCAGCCCAACGTCGAGGGTTGGTTTTCAGCCCCAGCATTTT. The encoded protein is CASSPTSRVGFQPQHF.

This clonotype was recorded many times. The chain is built from TRBV2 and TRBJ2-5; D possibly corresponds to TRBD2 (7 bases). Trimming removed 2 bases from V and 2 bases from J, with 15 bases in between. The germline V gene encodes CDR1 SNHLY and CDR2 FYNNEI. The CDR3 contains 16 residues. The CDR3: CASSEMGGGRQETQYF. The CDR3 bases are TGTGCCAGCAGTGAAATGGGAGGGGGAAGGCAAGAGACCCAGTACTTC.

This clonotype was picked up many times. The chain uses TRBV11-2 and TRBJ2-7; tentatively, D is TRBD1 or TRBD2 (5 bases each). This CDR3 comprises 14 residues. With 4 bases removed from V and 4 bases from J, the gap between germline ends came to 14 bases. CDR1 and CDR2 (germline): SGHAT, FQNNGV. The CDR3 loop reads CASSSTGTRYEQYF. CDR3 DNA sequence: TGTGCCAGCAGCTCCACCGGGACGAGATACGAGCAGTACTTC.

This clonotype was seen ten or more times. The rearrangement links TRBV7-2 to TRBJ1-5, with D maybe TRBD1 (5 bases). The CDR3 loop spans 15 amino acids. Deletions cut 4 bases from V and 0 bases from J, with 10 bases between. Per germline, CDR1 SGHTA and CDR2 FQGNSA. Here the CDR3 DNA reads TGTGCCAGCAGCTGGGACGGTTATAGCAATCAGCCCCAGCATTTT. Its protein is CASSWDGYSNQPQHF. Together with reference TRBV7-2 and TRBJ1-5, the CDR3 gives the full variable domain: GAGVSQSPSNKVTEKGKDVELRCDPISGHTALYWYRQSLGQGLEFLIYFQGNSAPDKSGLPSDRFSAERTGGSVSTLTIQRTQQEDSAVYLCASSWDGYSNQPQHFGDGTRLSIL.

Details on this clonotype: A much larger clone differs by one base, so this may be a read error. The V call is TRBV18, the J call TRBJ2-7; D might be TRBD2 (5 bases). Germline V gives CDR1 KGHSH, CDR2 LQKENI. V was pared by 2 bases and J by 5 bases, with 13 bases between. The CDR3 length is 14 residues. The CDR3 sequence: CASSPWADGDEQYF. The CDR3, as DNA: TGTGCCAGCTCACCATGGGCTGACGGGGACGAGCAGTACTTC.

V is TRBV6-5 and J is TRBJ1-5; 7 bases fit TRBD1. Germline CDR1 is MNHEY and CDR2 is SVGAGI. The V segment lost 4 bases and the J segment 5 bases; nucleotides outside the gene matches: 8. The CDR3 sequence is 15 residues long. The CDR3: CASSLGGGGDQPQHF. The CDR3 nucleotides are TGTGCCAGCAGTTTGGGAGGGGGCGGGGATCAGCCCCAGCATTTT.

The chain employs TRBV19 and TRBJ2-3, with a possible D match to TRBD2 (6 bases). Germline V lookup: CDR1 LNHDA, CDR2 SQIVND (reference sequence). The CDR3 is 15 residues long. The V end lost 4 bases, the J end lost 0 bases, and 11 bases lay between the germline ends. The CDR3 is CASSTRGGSTDTQYF. Written as DNA, the CDR3 is TGTGCCAGTAGTACACGTGGGGGGAGCACAGATACGCAGTATTTT.

This clonotype was recorded at least ten times. This sequence joins TRBV4-1 and TRBJ2-3; unclear D gene. The CDR3 covers 18 residues. Germline CDR1 and CDR2: MGHRA and YSYEKL. V lost 0 bases and J 2 bases, leaving 18 bases between the germline ends. CDR3 DNA: TGCGCCAGCAGCCAAGATATCCGGGTAGCAGCTAACACAGATACGCAGTATTTT. Translating it yields CASSQDIRVAANTDTQYF.